This is a list of T cell receptor beta chains from one sample in a study of T cell responses to AZD1222 COVID-19 vaccine. Libraries were prepared by immunoSEQ multiplex PCR; TCRdb keeps only in-frame clonotypes and omits some of them. The sample holds tens of thousands of clones, 70% to 90% seen once. The sequencing used peripheral blood, collected on day 0 of MenACWY control vaccination. The source is an adult in good health. Both conserved end residues are part of each CDR3. A D gene is named only where the DNA matches it firmly. Size is stated for part of the rows, as once, few or many counts, or as a class when the clone is expanded.

J gene: TRBJ2-7
D gene: TRBD2
V gene: TRBV19
clone size: -
CDR3 length: 13
CDR3 protein: CASSGLADYEQYF
CDR3 DNA: TGTGCCAGTTCCGGACTAGCGGACTACGAGCAGTACTTC

J gene: TRBJ1-2
D gene: TRBD1
V gene: TRBV30
clone size: -
CDR3 length: 13
CDR3 protein: CAWSQNRGYGYTF
CDR3 DNA: TGTGCCTGGAGTCAGAACAGGGGATATGGCTACACCTTC

J gene: TRBJ2-7
D gene: -
V gene: TRBV5-6
clone size: many
CDR3 length: 14
CDR3 protein: CASSLVRRAHEQYF
CDR3 DNA: TGTGCCAGCAGCTTGGTACGCAGGGCCCACGAGCAGTACTTC

J gene: TRBJ2-7
D gene: -
V gene: TRBV6-5
clone size: -
CDR3 length: 13
CDR3 protein: CASRTHISYEQYF
CDR3 DNA: TGTGCCAGCAGGACGCACATCTCCTACGAGCAGTACTTC

J gene: TRBJ1-1
D gene: -
V gene: TRBV27
clone size: -
CDR3 length: 16
CDR3 protein: CASSYLPRQLGTEAFF
CDR3 DNA: TGTGCCAGCAGTTATCTTCCGCGACAGTTGGGCACTGAAGCTTTCTTT

J gene: TRBJ1-6
D gene: TRBD1
V gene: TRBV6-5
clone size: -
CDR3 length: 15
CDR3 protein: CASSYGTEYNSPLHF
CDR3 DNA: TGTGCCAGCAGTTACGGGACAGAGTATAATTCACCCCTCCACTTT

J gene: TRBJ2-3
D gene: TRBD2
V gene: TRBV28
clone size: -
CDR3 length: 18
CDR3 protein: CASSLWPWRAGGTDTQYF
CDR3 DNA: TGTGCCAGCAGTTTATGGCCCTGGAGGGCGGGGGGTACAGATACGCAGTATTTT

J gene: TRBJ1-2
D gene: TRBD1
V gene: TRBV29-1
clone size: -
CDR3 length: 14
CDR3 protein: CSVQGASSSHGYTF
CDR3 DNA: TGCAGCGTGCAGGGGGCGTCATCATCTCATGGCTACACCTTC

J gene: TRBJ1-1
D gene: -
V gene: TRBV20-1
clone size: -
CDR3 length: 14
CDR3 protein: CSASSGLAVTEAFF
CDR3 DNA: TGCAGTGCTAGTTCGGGGCTGGCAGTCACTGAAGCTTTCTTT

J gene: TRBJ2-3
D gene: TRBD1
V gene: TRBV6-5
clone size: -
CDR3 length: 16
CDR3 protein: CASSSGTELVTDTQYF
CDR3 DNA: TGTGCCAGCAGTTCCGGGACAGAGCTCGTCACAGATACGCAGTATTTT

J gene: TRBJ1-4
D gene: TRBD1
V gene: TRBV25-1
clone size: -
CDR3 length: 18
CDR3 protein: CASSEGQGQSSTNEKLFF
CDR3 DNA: TGTGCCAGCAGTGAAGGCCAGGGACAGAGTTCAACTAATGAAAAACTGTTTTTT

J gene: TRBJ2-7
D gene: -
V gene: TRBV15
clone size: -
CDR3 length: 15
CDR3 protein: CATSPIGQGSYEQYF
CDR3 DNA: TGTGCCACCAGCCCAATCGGTCAGGGCTCCTACGAGCAGTACTTC

J gene: TRBJ1-3
D gene: -
V gene: TRBV27
clone size: -
CDR3 length: 14
CDR3 protein: CASSLRGSGNTIYF
CDR3 DNA: TGTGCCAGCAGTTTAAGAGGCTCTGGAAACACCATATATTTT

J gene: TRBJ1-1
D gene: -
V gene: TRBV3-1/TRBV3-2
clone size: -
CDR3 length: 12
CDR3 protein: CASSQGYSEAFF
CDR3 DNA: TGTGCCAGTAGCCAAGGATATAGCGAAGCTTTCTTT

J gene: TRBJ2-3
D gene: TRBD2
V gene: TRBV19
clone size: -
CDR3 length: 15
CDR3 protein: CASSRAGGSTDTQYF
CDR3 DNA: TGTGCCAGTAGTAGGGCGGGGGGCAGCACAGATACGCAGTATTTT

J gene: TRBJ1-1
D gene: -
V gene: TRBV2
clone size: -
CDR3 length: 13
CDR3 protein: CASKAHQNTEAFF
CDR3 DNA: TGTGCCAGCAAGGCGCACCAAAACACTGAAGCTTTCTTT